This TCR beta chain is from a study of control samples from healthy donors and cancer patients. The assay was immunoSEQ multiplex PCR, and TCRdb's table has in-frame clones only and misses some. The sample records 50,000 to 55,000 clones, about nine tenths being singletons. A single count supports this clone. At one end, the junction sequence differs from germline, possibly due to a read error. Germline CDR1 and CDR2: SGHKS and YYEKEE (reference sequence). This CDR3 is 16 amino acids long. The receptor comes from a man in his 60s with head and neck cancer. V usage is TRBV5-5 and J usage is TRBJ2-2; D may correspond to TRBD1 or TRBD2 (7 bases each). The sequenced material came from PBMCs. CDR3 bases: TGTGCCAGTAGCTTGTGGGGCCAGGGGGGGACCGGGGAGCTGTTTTTT. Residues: CASSLWGQGGTGELFF.